This T cell receptor (beta chain) was documented in a study of blood T cell repertoires in COVID-19. Study-wide background: Italy, Spain and the United States were the sources of the convalescent and acute COVID-19 samples. T cells, B-cell-depleted T cells, or PBMCs supplied cDNA or gDNA.

Per germline, CDR1 SGHKS and CDR2 YYEKEE (reference sequence). This CDR3 spans 13 amino acids. V was cut by 0 bases and J by 2 bases, with 5 bases left in between. Methods used by the authors: Amplification of reference gene primers was used by the study to estimate nucleated cell counts. Produced via immunoSEQ multiplex PCR; TCRdb's table is partial and in-frame only. V, J and clone size were drawn from that table, and D and trimming were deduced from the DNA. The top ten clones hold about 5% of a sample with about 44,000 clones, 87% of them seen once. This chain joins TRBV5-5 and TRBJ2-5, with D hard to call. The specimen sequenced was peripheral blood. This clonotype was sampled from a human donor in a cohort sampled during active COVID-19. The CDR3 DNA reads as TGTGCCAGCAGCTTGGCCCTACAAGAGACCCAGTACTTC. This sequence encodes CASSLALQETQYF.